This TCR beta chain derives from a study of blood T cell repertoires in COVID-19. Study-level background: Spain, Italy and the United States supplied samples that represented acute and convalescent COVID-19. PBMCs, B-cell-depleted T cells, or T cells provided the cDNA or gDNA that made up the material.

The V gene end was trimmed by 3 bases and the J gene end by 3 bases; junction bases not matched to a gene: 3. CDR3 size: 15 residues. Germline lookup yields CDR1 LNHNV and CDR2 YYDKDF (reference sequence). How the authors handled the data: Reference gene primer amplification gave estimated nucleated cell counts. Produced via immunoSEQ multiplex PCR; TCRdb's table is partial and in-frame only. From that table come the V and J calls and clone size; the DNA was used to work out D and trimming. The table records under 300,000 clones, 85% to 90% of them present only once. The rearrangement uses TRBV15 and TRBJ2-2; 8 positions agree with TRBD1. The clonotype comes from a human donor in a cohort sampled during active COVID-19. Material: peripheral blood. The CDR3 loop is CATSSGQGDTGELFF. The CDR3, as DNA: TGTGCCACCAGCAGCGGACAGGGTGACACCGGGGAGCTGTTTTTT.